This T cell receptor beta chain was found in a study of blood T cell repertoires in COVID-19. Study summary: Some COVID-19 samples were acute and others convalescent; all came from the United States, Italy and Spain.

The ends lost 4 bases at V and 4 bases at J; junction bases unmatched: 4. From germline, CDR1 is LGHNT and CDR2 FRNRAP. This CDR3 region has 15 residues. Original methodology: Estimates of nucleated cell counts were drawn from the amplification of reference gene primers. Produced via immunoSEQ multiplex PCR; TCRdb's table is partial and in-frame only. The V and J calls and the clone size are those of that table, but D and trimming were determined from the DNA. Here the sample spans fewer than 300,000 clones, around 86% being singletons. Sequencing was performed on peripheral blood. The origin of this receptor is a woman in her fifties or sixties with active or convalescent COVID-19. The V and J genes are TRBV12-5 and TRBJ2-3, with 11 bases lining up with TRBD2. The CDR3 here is CASGYSGGAPDTQYF. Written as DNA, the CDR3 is TGTGCTAGTGGTTATAGCGGGGGGGCCCCAGATACGCAGTATTTT.